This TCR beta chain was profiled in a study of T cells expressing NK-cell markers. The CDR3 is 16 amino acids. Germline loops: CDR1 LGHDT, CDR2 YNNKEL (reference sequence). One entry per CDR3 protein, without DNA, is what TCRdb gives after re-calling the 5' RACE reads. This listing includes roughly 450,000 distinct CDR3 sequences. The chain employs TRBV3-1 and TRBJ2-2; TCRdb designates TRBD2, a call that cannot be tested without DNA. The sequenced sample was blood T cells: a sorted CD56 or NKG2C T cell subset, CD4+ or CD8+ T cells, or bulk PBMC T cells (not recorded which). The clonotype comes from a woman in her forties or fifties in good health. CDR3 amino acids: CASSRTSGANTGELFF. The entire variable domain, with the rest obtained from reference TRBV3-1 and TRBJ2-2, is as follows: DTAVSQTPKYLVTQMGNDKSIKCEQNLGHDTMYWYKQDSKKFLKIMFSYNNKELIINETVPNRFSPKSPDKAHLNLHINSLELGDSAVYFCASSRTSGANTGELFFGEGSRLTVL.